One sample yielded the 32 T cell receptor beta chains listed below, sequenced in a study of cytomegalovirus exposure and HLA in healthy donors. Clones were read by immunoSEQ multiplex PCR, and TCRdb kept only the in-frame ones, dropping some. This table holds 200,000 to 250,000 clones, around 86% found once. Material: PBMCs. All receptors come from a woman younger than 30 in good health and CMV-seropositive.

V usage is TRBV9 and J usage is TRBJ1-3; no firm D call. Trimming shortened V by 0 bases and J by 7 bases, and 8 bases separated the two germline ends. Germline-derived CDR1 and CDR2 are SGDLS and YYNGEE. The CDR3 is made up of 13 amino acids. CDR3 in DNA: TGTGCCAGCAGCGTAGGAGGGTTGAACACCATATATTTT. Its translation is CASSVGGLNTIYF.

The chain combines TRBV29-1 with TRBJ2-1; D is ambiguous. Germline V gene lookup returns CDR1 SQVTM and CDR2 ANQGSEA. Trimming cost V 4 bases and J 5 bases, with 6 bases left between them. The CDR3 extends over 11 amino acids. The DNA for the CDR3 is TGCAGCGTTGCCAGTAACAATGAGCAGTTCTTC. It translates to CSVASNNEQFF.

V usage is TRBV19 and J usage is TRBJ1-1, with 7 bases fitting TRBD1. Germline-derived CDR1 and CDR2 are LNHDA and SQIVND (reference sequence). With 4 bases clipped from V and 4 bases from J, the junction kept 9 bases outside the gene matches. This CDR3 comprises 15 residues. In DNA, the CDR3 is TGTGCCAGTAGTAGAAAAGGGGGCATGGGCACTGAAGCTTTCTTT. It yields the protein CASSRKGGMGTEAFF.

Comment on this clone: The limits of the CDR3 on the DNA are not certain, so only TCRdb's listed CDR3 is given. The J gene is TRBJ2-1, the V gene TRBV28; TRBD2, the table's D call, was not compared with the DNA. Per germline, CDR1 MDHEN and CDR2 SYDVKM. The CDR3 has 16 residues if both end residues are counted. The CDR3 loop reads CASSLGGSVGAGNRFF.

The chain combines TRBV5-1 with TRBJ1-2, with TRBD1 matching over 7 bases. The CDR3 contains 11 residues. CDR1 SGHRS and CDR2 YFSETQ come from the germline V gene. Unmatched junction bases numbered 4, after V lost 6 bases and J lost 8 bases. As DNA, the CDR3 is TGCGCCAGCACCGGGACAGACGGCTACACCTTC. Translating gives CASTGTDGYTF.

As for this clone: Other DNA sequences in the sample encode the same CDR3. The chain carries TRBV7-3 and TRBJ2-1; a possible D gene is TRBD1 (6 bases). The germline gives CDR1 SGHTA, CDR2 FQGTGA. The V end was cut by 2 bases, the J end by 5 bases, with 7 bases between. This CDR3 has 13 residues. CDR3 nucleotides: TGTGCCAGCAGCTTAGGACAGAACAATGAGCAGTTCTTC. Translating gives CASSLGQNNEQFF.

The DNA of the CDR3 is TGTGCCAGCAGTTGGATCGGCCGGGGTGAAGGGCCCCAGCATTTT. Translating gives CASSWIGRGEGPQHF. This chain uses TRBV27 with TRBJ1-5; no clear D gene. V was cut by 4 bases and J by 9 bases, with 19 bases left in between. The CDR3 length is 15 residues. The V gene's germline CDR1 is MNHEY and CDR2 SMNVEV (reference sequence).

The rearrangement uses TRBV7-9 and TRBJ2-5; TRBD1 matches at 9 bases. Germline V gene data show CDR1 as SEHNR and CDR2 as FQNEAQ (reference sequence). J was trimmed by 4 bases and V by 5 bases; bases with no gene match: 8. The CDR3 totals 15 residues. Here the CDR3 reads CASSLGQGRVETQYF. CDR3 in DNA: TGTGCCAGCAGCCTAGGACAGGGGAGGGTAGAGACCCAGTACTTC.

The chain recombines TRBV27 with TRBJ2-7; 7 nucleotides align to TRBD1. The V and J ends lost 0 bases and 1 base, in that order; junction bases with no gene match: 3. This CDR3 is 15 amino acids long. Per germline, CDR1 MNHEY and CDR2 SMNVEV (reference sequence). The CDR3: CASSLSTTGSYEQYF. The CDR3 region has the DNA TGTGCCAGCAGTTTATCGACGACAGGGTCCTACGAGCAGTACTTC.

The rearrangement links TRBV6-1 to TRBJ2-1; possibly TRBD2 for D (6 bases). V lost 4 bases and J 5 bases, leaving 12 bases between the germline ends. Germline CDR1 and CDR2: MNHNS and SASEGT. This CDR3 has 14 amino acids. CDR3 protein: CASSVTSRNNEQFF. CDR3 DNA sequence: TGTGCCAGCAGTGTTACTAGCAGGAACAATGAGCAGTTCTTC.

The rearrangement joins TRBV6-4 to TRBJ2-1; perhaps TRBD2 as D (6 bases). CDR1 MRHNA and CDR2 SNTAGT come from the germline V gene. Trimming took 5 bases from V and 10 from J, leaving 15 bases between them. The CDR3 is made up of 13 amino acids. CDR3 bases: TGTGCCAGCAGTCCCAAGGAGGGTCGGGAGCAGTTCTTC. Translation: CASSPKEGREQFF.

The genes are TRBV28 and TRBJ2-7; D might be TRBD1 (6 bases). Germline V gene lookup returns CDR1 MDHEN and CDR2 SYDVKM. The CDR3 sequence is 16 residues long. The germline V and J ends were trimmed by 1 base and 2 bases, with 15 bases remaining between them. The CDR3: CASSLYTGRVAYEQYF. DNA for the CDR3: TGTGCCAGCAGTTTATATACAGGGCGGGTTGCCTACGAGCAGTACTTC. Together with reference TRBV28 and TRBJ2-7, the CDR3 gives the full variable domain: DVKVTQSSRYLVKRTGEKVFLECVQDMDHENMFWYRQDPGLGLRLIYFSYDVKMKEKGDIPEGYSVSREKKERFSLILESASTNQTSMYLCASSLYTGRVAYEQYFGPGTRLTVT.

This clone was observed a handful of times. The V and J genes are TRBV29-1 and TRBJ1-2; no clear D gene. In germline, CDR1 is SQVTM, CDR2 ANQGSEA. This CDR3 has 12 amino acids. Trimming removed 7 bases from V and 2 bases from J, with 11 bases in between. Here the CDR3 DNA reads TGCAGCGCAGCAACAGAGAACTATGGCTACACCTTC. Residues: CSAATENYGYTF. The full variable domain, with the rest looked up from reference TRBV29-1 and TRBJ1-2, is SAVISQKPSRDICQRGTSLTIQCQVDSQVTMMFWYRQQPGQSLTLIATANQGSEATYESGFVIDKFPISRPNLTFSTLTVSNMSPEDSSIYLCSAATENYGYTFGSGTRLTVV.

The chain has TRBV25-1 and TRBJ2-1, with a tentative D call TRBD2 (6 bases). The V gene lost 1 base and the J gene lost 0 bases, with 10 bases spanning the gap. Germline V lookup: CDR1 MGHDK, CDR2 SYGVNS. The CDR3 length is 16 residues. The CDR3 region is CASSEFIADSYNEQFF. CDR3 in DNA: TGTGCCAGCAGTGAATTTATAGCGGACTCCTACAATGAGCAGTTCTTC.

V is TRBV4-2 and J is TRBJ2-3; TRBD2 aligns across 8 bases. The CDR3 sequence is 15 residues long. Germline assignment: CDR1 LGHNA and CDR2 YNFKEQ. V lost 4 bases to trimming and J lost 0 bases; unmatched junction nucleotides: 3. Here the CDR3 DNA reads TGTGCCAGCAGCCGCACTAGCGGAAGCACAGATACGCAGTATTTT. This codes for CASSRTSGSTDTQYF.

CDR3 nucleotide sequence: TGTGCCAGCAGTGAAGAGGCGGGAGGATCCTACGAGCAGTACTTC. It codes for CASSEEAGGSYEQYF. The chain recombines TRBV6-1 with TRBJ2-7; 8 bases match TRBD2. The V and J ends lost 1 base and 1 base, in that order; junction bases with no gene match: 3. The CDR3 runs to 15 residues. Per germline, CDR1 MNHNS and CDR2 SASEGT.

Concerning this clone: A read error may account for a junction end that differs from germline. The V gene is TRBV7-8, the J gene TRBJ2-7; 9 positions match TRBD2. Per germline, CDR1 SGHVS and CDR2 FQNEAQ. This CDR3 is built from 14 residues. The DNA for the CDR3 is TGTGCCAGCAGCTTAGCTTTGCGGGAGGGCTCTACCTCCTTC. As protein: CASSLALREGSTSF.

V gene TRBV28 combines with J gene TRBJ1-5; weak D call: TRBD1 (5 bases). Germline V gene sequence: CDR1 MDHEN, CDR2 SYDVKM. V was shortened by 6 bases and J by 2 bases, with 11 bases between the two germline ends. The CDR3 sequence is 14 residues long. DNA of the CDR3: TGTGCCAGCAGCCCGGAACAGGGCAATCAGCCCCAGCATTTT. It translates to CASSPEQGNQPQHF.

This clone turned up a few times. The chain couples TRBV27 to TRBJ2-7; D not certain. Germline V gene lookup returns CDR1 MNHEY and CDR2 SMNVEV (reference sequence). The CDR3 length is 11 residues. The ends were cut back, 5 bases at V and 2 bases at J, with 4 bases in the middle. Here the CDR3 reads CASSTAYEQYF. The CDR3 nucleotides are TGTGCCAGCAGTACGGCCTACGAGCAGTACTTC.

CDR3 loop: CASRGVGGSQKQYF. DNA for the CDR3: TGTGCCAGCAGGGGGGTGGGGGGTAGCCAGAAGCAGTATTTT. The V gene is TRBV27, the J gene TRBJ2-3, with D perhaps matching TRBD2 (6 bases). Germline CDR1 and CDR2: MNHEY and SMNVEV (reference sequence). This CDR3 region has 14 residues. V shed 6 bases and J shed 11 bases, with 21 bases lying between them.

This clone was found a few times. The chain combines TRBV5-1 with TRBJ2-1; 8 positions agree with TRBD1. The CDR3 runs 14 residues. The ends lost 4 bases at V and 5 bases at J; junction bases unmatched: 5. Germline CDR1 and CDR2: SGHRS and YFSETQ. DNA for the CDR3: TGCGCCAGCAGCCCCGGACAGGGCAACAATGAGCAGTTCTTC. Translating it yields CASSPGQGNNEQFF.

The CDR3 reads CASSRDRNQPQHF. DNA for the CDR3: TGTGCCAGTAGTAGGGACAGAAATCAGCCCCAGCATTTT. The V gene is TRBV19, the J gene TRBJ1-5, with 7 bases that match TRBD1. Germline CDR1 is LNHDA and CDR2 is SQIVND (reference sequence). CDR3 length: 13 amino acids. Unmatched junction bases numbered 1, after V lost 4 bases and J lost 4 bases.

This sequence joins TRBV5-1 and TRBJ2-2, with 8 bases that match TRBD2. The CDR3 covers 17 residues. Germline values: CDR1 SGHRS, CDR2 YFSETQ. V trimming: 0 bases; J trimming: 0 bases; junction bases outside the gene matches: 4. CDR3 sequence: CASSLAGGRTNTGELFF. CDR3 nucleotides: TGCGCCAGCAGCTTGGCTGGCGGGAGGACGAACACCGGGGAGCTGTTTTTT.

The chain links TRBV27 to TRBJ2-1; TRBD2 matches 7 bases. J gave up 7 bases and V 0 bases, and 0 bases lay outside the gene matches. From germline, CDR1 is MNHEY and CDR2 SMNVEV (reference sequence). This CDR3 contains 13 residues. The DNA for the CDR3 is TGTGCCAGCAGTTTATCGGGGGGGAATGAGCAGTTCTTC. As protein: CASSLSGGNEQFF.

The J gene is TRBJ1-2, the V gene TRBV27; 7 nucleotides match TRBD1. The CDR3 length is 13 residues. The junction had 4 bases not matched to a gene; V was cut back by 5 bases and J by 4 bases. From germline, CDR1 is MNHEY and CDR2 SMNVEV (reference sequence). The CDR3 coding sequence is TGTGCCAGCAGTCAGACAGGGCCCTATGGCTACACCTTC. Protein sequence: CASSQTGPYGYTF.

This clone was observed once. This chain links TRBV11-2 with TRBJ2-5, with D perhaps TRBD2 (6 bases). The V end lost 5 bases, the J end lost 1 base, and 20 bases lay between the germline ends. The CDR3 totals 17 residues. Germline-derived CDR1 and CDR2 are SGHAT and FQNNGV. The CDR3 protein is CASSPGGPLDRQETQYF. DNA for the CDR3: TGTGCCAGCAGCCCCGGAGGGCCACTCGATCGCCAAGAGACCCAGTACTTC.

CDR3 bases: TGTGCCAGCAGCACCCGTCGACTAGACAATGAGCAGTTCTTC. This sequence encodes CASSTRRLDNEQFF. The gene calls are TRBV7-2 and TRBJ2-1; D possibly corresponds to TRBD2 (6 bases). CDR1 is SGHTA and CDR2 is FQGNSA in the germline V gene. Trimming removed 5 bases at V and 5 bases at J, with 13 bases between. The CDR3 runs 14 residues. The variable domain in full, completed from reference TRBV7-2 and TRBJ2-1, reads GAGVSQSPSNKVTEKGKDVELRCDPISGHTALYWYRQSLGQGLEFLIYFQGNSAPDKSGLPSDRFSAERTGGSVSTLTIQRTQQEDSAVYLCASSTRRLDNEQFFGPGTRLTVL.

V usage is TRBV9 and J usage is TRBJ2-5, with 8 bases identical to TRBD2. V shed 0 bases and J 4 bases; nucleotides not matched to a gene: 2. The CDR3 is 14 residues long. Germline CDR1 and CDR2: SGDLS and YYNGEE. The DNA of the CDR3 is TGTGCCAGCAGCGTAGCTGCGGGAGGAGAGACCCAGTACTTC. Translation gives CASSVAAGGETQYF.

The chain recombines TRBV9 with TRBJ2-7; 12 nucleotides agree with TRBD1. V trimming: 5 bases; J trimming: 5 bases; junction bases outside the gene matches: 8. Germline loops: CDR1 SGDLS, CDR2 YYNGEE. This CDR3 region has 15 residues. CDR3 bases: TGTGCCAGCAGTGCGTCGGGACAGGGGGCCAACGAGCAGTACTTC. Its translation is CASSASGQGANEQYF.

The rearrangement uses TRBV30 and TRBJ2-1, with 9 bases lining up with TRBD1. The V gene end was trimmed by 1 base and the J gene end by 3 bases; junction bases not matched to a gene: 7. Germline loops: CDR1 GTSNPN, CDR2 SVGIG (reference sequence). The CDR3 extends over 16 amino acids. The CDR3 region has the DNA TGTGCCTGGAGTGGACAGGGGGTCCAGTTCTACAATGAGCAGTTCTTC. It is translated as CAWSGQGVQFYNEQFF.

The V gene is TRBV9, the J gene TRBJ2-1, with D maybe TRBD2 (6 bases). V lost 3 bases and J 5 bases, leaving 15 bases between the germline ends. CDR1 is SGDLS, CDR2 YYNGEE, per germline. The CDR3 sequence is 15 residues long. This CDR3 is CASSATGTGDNEQFF. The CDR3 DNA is TGTGCCAGCAGCGCAACCGGGACGGGAGACAATGAGCAGTTCTTC.

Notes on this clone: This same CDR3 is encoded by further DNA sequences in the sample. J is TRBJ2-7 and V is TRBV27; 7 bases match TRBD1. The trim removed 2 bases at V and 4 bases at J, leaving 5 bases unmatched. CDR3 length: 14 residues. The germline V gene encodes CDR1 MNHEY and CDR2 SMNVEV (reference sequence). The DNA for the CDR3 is TGTGCCAGCAGTTTAGGAAGGGGGCCGTACGAGCAGTACTTC. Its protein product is CASSLGRGPYEQYF.